The present TCR beta chain was sequenced within a study of identical twins' blood T cells. Sample barcodes were added at both library ends during cDNA synthesis. MiXCR was run by TCRdb on the 5' RACE reads, yielding one entry per CDR3 protein. The sample lists 300,000 to 400,000 distinct CDR3 sequences, 25% to 35% occurring once. Broader study findings: Mainly, cloneset size products determined shared clonotypes, twins included.

Turning to this clonotype: Its antigen remains unidentified. The junction differs from germline at one of its ends, possibly a read error.

Germline CDR1 SNHLY, CDR2 FYNNEI. The CDR3 contains 14 residues. V gene TRBV2 combines with J gene TRBJ1-4; unclear D gene. Sequencing was carried out using PBMCs. This clonotype was obtained from a woman aged 18-50 years in good health. The CDR3 sequence is CASSEYRNNERLFF. The DNA of the CDR3 is TGTGCCAGCAGTGAATACCGAAATAATGAAAGACTGTTTTTT.